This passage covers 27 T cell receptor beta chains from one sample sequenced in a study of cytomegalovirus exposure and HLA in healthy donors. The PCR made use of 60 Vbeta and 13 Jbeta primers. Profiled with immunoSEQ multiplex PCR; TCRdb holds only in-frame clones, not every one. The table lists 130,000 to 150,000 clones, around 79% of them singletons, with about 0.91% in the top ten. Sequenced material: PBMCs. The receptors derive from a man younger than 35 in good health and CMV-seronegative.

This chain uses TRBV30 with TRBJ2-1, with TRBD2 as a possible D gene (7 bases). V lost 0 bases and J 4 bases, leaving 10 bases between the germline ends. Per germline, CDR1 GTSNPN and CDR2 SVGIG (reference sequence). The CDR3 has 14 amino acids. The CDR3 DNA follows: TGTGCCTGGAGTGTAGGGGGGGGTTACAATGAGCAGTTCTTC. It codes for CAWSVGGGYNEQFF. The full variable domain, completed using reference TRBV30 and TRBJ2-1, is SQTIHQWPATLVQPVGSPLSLECTVEGTSNPNLYWYRQAAGRGLQLLFYSVGIGQISSEVPQNLSASRPQDRQFILSSKKLLLSDSGFYLCAWSVGGGYNEQFFGPGTRLTVL.

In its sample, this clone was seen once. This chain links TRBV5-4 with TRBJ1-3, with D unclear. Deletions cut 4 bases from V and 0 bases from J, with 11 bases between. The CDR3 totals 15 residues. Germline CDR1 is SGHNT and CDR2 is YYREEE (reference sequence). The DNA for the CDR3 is TGTGCCAGCAGCCCGGCGGGGAGCTCTGGAAACACCATATATTTT. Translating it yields CASSPAGSSGNTIYF.

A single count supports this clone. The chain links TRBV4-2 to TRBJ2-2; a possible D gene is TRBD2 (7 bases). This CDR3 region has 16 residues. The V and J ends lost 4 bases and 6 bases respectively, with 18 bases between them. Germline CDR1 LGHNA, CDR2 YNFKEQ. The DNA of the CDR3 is TGTGCCAGCAGCCCCAGGTGGGGGGGCCGGCCCGGGGAGCTGTTTTTT. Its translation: CASSPRWGGRPGELFF.

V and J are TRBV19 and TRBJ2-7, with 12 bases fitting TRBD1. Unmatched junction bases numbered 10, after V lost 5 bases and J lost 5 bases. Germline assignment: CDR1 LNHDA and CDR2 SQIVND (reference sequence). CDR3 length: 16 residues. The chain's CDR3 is CASSGGGQGAFHEQYF. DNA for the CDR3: TGTGCCAGTAGTGGGGGGGGACAGGGGGCGTTCCACGAGCAGTACTTC. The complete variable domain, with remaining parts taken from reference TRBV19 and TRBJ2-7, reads DGGITQSPKYLFRKEGQNVTLSCEQNLNHDAMYWYRQDPGQGLRLIYYSQIVNDFQKGDIAEGYSVSREKKESFPLTVTSAQKNPTAFYLCASSGGGQGAFHEQYFGPGTRLTVT.

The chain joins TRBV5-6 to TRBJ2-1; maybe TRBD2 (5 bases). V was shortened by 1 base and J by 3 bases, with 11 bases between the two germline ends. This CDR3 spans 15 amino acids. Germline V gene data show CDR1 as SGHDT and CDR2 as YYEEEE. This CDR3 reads CASSLRDSFYNEQFF. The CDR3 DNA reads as TGTGCCAGCAGCTTGCGGGATTCTTTCTACAATGAGCAGTTCTTC.

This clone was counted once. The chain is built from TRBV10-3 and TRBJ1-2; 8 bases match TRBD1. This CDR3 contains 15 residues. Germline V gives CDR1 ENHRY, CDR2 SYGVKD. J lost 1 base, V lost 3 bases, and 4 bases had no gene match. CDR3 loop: CAISDSGQGNYGYTF. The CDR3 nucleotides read TGTGCCATCAGTGACTCAGGACAGGGTAACTATGGCTACACCTTC.

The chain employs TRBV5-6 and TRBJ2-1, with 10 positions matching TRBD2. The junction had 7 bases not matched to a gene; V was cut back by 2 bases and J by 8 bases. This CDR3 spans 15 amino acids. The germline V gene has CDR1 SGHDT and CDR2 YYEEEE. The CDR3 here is CASSFTAGGPDEQFF. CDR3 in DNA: TGTGCCAGCAGCTTCACAGCGGGGGGGCCTGATGAGCAGTTCTTC.

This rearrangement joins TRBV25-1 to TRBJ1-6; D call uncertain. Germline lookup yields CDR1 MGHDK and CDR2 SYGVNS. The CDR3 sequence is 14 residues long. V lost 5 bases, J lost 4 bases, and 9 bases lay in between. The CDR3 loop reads CASSHQVYNSPLHF. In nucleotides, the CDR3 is TGTGCCAGCAGTCACCAGGTGTATAATTCACCCCTCCACTTT.

This CDR3 is CASSLGQGNEQYF. Written as DNA, the CDR3 is TGTGCCAGCAGCTTAGGTCAGGGGAACGAGCAGTACTTC. The rearrangement links TRBV11-3 to TRBJ2-7, with D perhaps matching TRBD1 (6 bases). V was trimmed by 1 base and J by 5 bases, leaving 9 bases between them. Germline V gene lookup returns CDR1 SGHNT and CDR2 YENEEA. The CDR3 covers 13 residues.

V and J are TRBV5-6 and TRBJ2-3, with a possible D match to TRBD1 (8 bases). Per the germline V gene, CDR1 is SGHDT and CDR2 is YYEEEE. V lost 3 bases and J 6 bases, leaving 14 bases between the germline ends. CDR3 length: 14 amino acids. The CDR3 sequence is CASSSDREGDTQYF. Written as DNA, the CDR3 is TGTGCCAGCAGCTCGGACAGGGAGGGCGATACGCAGTATTTT.

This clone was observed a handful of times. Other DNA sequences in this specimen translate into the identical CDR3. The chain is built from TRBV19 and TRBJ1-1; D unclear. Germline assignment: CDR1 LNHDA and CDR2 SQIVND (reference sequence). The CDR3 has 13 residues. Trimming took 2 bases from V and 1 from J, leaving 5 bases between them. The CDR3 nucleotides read TGTGCCAGTAGTATAAGACAGAACACTGAAGCTTTCTTT. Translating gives CASSIRQNTEAFF.

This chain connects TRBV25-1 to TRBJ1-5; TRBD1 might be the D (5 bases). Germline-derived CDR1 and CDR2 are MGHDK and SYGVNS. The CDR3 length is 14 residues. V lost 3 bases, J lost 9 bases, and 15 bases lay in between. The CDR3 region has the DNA TGTGCCAGCAGTGATATTGACAGTGTAGGGCCCCAGCATTTT. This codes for CASSDIDSVGPQHF.

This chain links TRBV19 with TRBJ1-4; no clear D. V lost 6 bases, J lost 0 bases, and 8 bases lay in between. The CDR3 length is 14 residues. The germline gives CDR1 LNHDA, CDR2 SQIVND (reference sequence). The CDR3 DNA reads TGTGCCAGTAGGAAACACGCAACTAATGAAAAACTGTTTTTT. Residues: CASRKHATNEKLFF.

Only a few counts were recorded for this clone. CDR3 region: CASSYKGAEAFF. CDR3 DNA: TGTGCCAGCAGTTACAAGGGGGCTGAAGCTTTCTTT. The V and J genes are TRBV6-5 and TRBJ1-1; D perhaps matches TRBD1 (6 bases). Looked up from germline, CDR1 is MNHEY and CDR2 is SVGAGI. Trimming stripped 2 bases from V and 6 bases from J, with 7 bases between. CDR3 length: 12 residues.

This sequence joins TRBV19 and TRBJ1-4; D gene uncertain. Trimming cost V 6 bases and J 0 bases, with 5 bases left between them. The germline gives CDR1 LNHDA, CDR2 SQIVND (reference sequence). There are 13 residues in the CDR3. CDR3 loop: CASSTATNEKLFF. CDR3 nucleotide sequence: TGTGCCAGTAGCACGGCAACTAATGAAAAACTGTTTTTT. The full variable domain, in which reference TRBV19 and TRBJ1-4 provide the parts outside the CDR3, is DGGITQSPKYLFRKEGQNVTLSCEQNLNHDAMYWYRQDPGQGLRLIYYSQIVNDFQKGDIAEGYSVSREKKESFPLTVTSAQKNPTAFYLCASSTATNEKLFFGSGTQLSVL.

CDR3 DNA: TGTGCCAGCAGTAATCAGGGAGGCAATTCACCCCTCCACTTT. It encodes CASSNQGGNSPLHF. The chain is built from TRBV5-4 and TRBJ1-6, with D maybe TRBD1 (5 bases). The length of the CDR3 is 14 residues. Germline CDR1 and CDR2: SGHNT and YYREEE (reference sequence). V dropped 5 bases and J dropped 7 bases, with 13 bases sitting between them.

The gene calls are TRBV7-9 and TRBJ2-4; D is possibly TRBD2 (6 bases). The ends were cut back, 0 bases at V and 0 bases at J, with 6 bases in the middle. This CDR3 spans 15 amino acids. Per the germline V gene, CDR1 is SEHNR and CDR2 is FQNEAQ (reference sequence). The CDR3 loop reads CASSLAGGAKNIQYF. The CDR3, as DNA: TGTGCCAGCAGCTTAGCGGGGGGAGCCAAAAACATTCAGTACTTC.

The CDR3 is CASSPEGRRRFYGYTF. The CDR3 DNA is TGTGCCAGCAGCCCAGAAGGGAGACGAAGGTTCTATGGCTACACCTTC. This sequence joins TRBV7-2 and TRBJ1-2; D uncertain. The V end lost 5 bases, the J end lost 4 bases, and 20 bases lay between the germline ends. The CDR3 has 16 residues. From germline, CDR1 is SGHTA and CDR2 FQGNSA.

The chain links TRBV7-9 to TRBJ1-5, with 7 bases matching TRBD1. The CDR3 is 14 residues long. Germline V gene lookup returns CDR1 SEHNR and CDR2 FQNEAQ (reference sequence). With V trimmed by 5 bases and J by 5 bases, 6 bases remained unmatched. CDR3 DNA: TGTGCCAGCAGCAGAGACAGGGCCCATCAGCCCCAGCATTTT. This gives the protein CASSRDRAHQPQHF.

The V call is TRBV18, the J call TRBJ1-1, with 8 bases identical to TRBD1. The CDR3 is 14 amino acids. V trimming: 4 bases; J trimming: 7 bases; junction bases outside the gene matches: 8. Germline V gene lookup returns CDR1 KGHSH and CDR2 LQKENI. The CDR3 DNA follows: TGTGCCAGCTCACAAGGGCAGGGGGCTAGTGAAGCTTTCTTT. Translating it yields CASSQGQGASEAFF.

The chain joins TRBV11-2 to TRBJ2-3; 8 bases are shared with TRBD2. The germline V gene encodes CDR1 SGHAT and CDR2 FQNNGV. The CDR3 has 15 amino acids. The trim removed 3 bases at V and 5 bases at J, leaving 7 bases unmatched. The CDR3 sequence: CASSFASGFRDTQYF. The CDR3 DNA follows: TGTGCCAGCAGCTTCGCTAGCGGGTTCAGAGATACGCAGTATTTT. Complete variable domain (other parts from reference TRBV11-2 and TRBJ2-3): EAGVAQSPRYKIIEKRQSVAFWCNPISGHATLYWYQQILGQGPKLLIQFQNNGVVDDSQLPKDRFSAERLKGVDSTLKIQPAKLEDSAVYLCASSFASGFRDTQYFGPGTRLTVL.

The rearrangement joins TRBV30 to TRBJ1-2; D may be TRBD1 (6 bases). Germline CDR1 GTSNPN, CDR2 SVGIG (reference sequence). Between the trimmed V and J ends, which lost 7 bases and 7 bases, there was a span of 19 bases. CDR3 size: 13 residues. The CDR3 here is CALRQQGESGYTF. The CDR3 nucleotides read TGTGCCTTACGCCAACAGGGAGAGTCTGGCTACACCTTC.

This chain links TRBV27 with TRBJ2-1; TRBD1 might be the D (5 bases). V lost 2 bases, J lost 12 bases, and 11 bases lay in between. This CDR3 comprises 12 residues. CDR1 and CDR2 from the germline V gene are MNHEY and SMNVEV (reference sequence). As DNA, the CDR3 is TGTGCCAGCAGTTTAGCAGGGTTCGGGCAGTTCTTC. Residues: CASSLAGFGQFF.

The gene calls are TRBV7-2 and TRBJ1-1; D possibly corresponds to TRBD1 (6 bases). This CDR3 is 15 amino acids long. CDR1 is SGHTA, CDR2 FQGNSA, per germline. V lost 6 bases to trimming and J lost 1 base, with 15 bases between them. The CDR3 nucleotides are TGTGCCAGCAGTCTGTTGGGACACCCGAACACTGAAGCTTTCTTT. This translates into CASSLLGHPNTEAFF.

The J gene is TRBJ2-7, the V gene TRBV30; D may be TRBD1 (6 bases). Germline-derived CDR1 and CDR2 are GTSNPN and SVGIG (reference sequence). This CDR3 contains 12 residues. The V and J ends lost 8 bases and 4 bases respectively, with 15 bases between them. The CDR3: CARGRGKYEQYF. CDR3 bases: TGTGCCCGCGGCAGGGGCAAATACGAGCAGTACTTC.

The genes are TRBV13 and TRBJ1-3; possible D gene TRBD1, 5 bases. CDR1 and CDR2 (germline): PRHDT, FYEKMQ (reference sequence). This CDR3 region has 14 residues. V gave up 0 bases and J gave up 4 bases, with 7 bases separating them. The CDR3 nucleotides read TGTGCCAGCAGCTTAGGCCGGACAGGAAACACCATATATTTT. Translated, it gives CASSLGRTGNTIYF.

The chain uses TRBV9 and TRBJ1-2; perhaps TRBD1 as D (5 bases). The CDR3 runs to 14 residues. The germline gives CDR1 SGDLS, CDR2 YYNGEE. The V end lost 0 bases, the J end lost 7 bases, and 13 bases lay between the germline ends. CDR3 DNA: TGTGCCAGCAGCGTAGATCCGTACCAGGGTGGCTACACCTTC. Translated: CASSVDPYQGGYTF.